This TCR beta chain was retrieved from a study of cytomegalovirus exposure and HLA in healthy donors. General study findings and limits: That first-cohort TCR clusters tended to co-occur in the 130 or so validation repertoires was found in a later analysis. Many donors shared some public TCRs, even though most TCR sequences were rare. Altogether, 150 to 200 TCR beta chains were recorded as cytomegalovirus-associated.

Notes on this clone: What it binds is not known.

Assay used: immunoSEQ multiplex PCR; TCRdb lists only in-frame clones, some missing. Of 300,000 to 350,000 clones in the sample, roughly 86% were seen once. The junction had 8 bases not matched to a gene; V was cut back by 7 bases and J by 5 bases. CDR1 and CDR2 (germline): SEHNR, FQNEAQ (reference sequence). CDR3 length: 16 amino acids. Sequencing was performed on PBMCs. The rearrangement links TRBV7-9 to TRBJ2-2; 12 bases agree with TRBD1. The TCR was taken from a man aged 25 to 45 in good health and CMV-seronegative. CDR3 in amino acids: CASTVGDRGPTGELFF. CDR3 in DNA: TGTGCCAGCACTGTGGGGGACAGGGGGCCGACCGGGGAGCTGTTTTTT.